This entry concerns a single T cell receptor beta chain. What it recognizes is unknown. TCRdb's table, derived via immunoSEQ multiplex PCR, lists solely in-frame clones and lacks some. The sample carries some 50,000 clones, roughly three fifths recorded once. The data stem from a study of cytotoxic CD8 clonotypes in ibrutinib-treated CLL. Study-wide background: Around 25 partial and 2 complete responses; at median 68 months, approximately 15 remitted, some twelve progressed. Study-wide results and caveats: The clonality rise at ibrutinib response reflected private clonotype expansion.

This CDR3 spans 15 amino acids. Germline-derived CDR1 and CDR2 are SGHRS and YFSETQ. The V gene lost 1 base and the J gene lost 2 bases, with 10 bases spanning the gap. The chain employs TRBV5-1 and TRBJ2-1, with D possibly TRBD2 on 6 matching bases. This material consisted of PBMCs, taken after 24 months of ibrutinib treatment. The sequence was collected from a human donor with chronic lymphocytic leukemia. The CDR3 protein is CASSLRAGTYNEQFF. CDR3 in DNA: TGCGCCAGCAGCTTGCGAGCGGGTACCTACAATGAGCAGTTCTTC.